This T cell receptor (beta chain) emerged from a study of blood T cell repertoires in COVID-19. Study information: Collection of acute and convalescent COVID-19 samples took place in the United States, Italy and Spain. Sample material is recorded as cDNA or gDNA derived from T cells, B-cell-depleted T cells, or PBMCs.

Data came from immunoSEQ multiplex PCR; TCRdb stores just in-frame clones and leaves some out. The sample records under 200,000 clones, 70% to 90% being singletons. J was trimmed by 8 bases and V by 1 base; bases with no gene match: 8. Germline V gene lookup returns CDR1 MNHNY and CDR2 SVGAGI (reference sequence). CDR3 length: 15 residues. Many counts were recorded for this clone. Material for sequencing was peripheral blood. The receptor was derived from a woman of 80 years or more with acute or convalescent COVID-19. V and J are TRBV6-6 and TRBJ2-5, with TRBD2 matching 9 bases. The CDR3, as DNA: TGTGCCAGCAGTTACTTACCCCCGGGACTAGCTACCCAGTACTTC. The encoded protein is CASSYLPPGLATQYF.